Presented here are 30 T cell receptor beta chains from one specimen sequenced in a study of tumor-infiltrating lymphocytes in localized non-small cell lung cancer. Only in-frame clones appear in the TCRdb table, and some are missing; sequencing was by immunoSEQ multiplex PCR. The data show about 8,900 clones, 60% to 80% seen once. Sequenced material: uninvolved lung tissue not adjacent to the tumor. The receptors here all came from a human donor with non-small cell lung cancer.

V gene TRBV5-1 combines with J gene TRBJ2-3; TRBD1 agrees at 8 bases. Trimming cost V 0 bases and J 8 bases; bases outside gene matches: 11. Germline CDR1 SGHRS, CDR2 YFSETQ. This CDR3 is 16 amino acids long. CDR3 coding DNA: TGCGCCAGCAGCTTGGGGCCGGGACAGGATAGTGGTACGCAGTATTTT. It encodes CASSLGPGQDSGTQYF.

This clone showed up just a few times. The rearrangement links TRBV28 to TRBJ2-1; tentative D call: TRBD2 (7 bases). V shed 8 bases and J shed 8 bases, with 13 bases lying between them. The length of the CDR3 is 12 residues. From germline, CDR1 is MDHEN and CDR2 SYDVKM. The CDR3 loop reads CASRGAFDEQFF. The DNA of the CDR3 is TGTGCCAGCCGGGGGGCTTTCGATGAGCAGTTCTTC.

A few counts support this clone. Other nucleotide sequences in the sample specify the same CDR3. The V gene is TRBV5-6, the J gene TRBJ2-2; D is unresolved. V lost 3 bases and J lost 6, with 6 bases in between. The CDR3 is made up of 12 amino acids. Germline CDR1 and CDR2: SGHDT and YYEEEE. CDR3 bases: TGTGCCAGCAGCTGGCCCGCCGGGGAGCTGTTTTTT. Translation: CASSWPAGELFF.

The V call is TRBV5-6, the J call TRBJ2-1; D may be TRBD1 or TRBD2 (5 bases each). This CDR3 region has 14 residues. V shed 3 bases and J shed 5 bases, with 12 bases lying between them. Germline V gene sequence: CDR1 SGHDT, CDR2 YYEEEE. CDR3 in amino acids: CASSSGPADNEQFF. DNA of the CDR3: TGTGCCAGCAGCTCGGGGCCCGCCGACAATGAGCAGTTCTTC.

CDR3 sequence: CASSFNGGLGEQYF. CDR3 nucleotides: TGTGCCAGCAGTTTTAACGGGGGCCTCGGCGAGCAGTACTTC. The chain links TRBV27 to TRBJ2-7; D may be TRBD1 or TRBD2 (6 bases each). CDR3 length equals 14 residues. V was cut by 3 bases and J by 6 bases, with 15 bases left in between. CDR1 MNHEY and CDR2 SMNVEV come from the germline V gene (reference sequence).

The V and J genes are TRBV4-3 and TRBJ1-1; D remains unclear. The CDR3 runs 15 residues. V lost 1 base and J lost 4, with 13 bases in between. Per the germline V gene, CDR1 is LGHNA and CDR2 is YSLEER. CDR3 coding DNA: TGCGCCAGCAGCCAAGGAACCGCAGCGACCACTGAAGCTTTCTTT. Encoded protein: CASSQGTAATTEAFF.

On this clone: The sample has other DNA sequences that encode this CDR3 too. The rearrangement joins TRBV19 to TRBJ1-1, with 11 bases lining up with TRBD1. Trimming at V came to 5 bases and at J to 5 bases, leaving 4 bases not matched to a gene. The CDR3 has 14 residues. Germline loops: CDR1 LNHDA, CDR2 SQIVND (reference sequence). CDR3: CASSPGQGATEAFF. CDR3 bases: TGTGCCAGTAGTCCCGGACAGGGGGCTACTGAAGCTTTCTTT. The whole variable domain, filled in from reference TRBV19 and TRBJ1-1, reads DGGITQSPKYLFRKEGQNVTLSCEQNLNHDAMYWYRQDPGQGLRLIYYSQIVNDFQKGDIAEGYSVSREKKESFPLTVTSAQKNPTAFYLCASSPGQGATEAFFGQGTRLTVV.

The CDR3 nucleotides are TGTGCCAGCAGTGCAGGGACCGCAGGTACGCAGTATTTT. Protein product: CASSAGTAGTQYF. This rearrangement joins TRBV2 to TRBJ2-3; perhaps D is TRBD1 or TRBD2 (5 bases each). This CDR3 is built from 13 residues. V was cut by 4 bases and J by 8 bases, with 13 bases left in between. Germline loops: CDR1 SNHLY, CDR2 FYNNEI.

This chain links TRBV7-6 with TRBJ1-2; D unclear. Germline V CDR1 and CDR2: SGHVS, FNYEAQ. This CDR3 region has 15 residues. Deletions cut 7 bases from V and 4 bases from J, with 19 bases between. The CDR3 is CASNIISRKTYGYTF. The CDR3 DNA is TGTGCCAGCAACATCATTTCTCGAAAGACCTATGGCTACACCTTC. The whole variable domain, filled in from reference TRBV7-6 and TRBJ1-2, reads GAGVSQSPRYKVTKRGQDVALRCDPISGHVSLYWYRQALGQGPEFLTYFNYEAQQDKSGLPNDRFSAERPEGSISTLTIQRTEQRDSAMYRCASNIISRKTYGYTFGSGTRLTVV.

The chain is built from TRBV9 and TRBJ2-5; the match to TRBD1 covers 7 bases. The CDR3 is 13 amino acids. V shed 3 bases, J shed 6 bases, and the junction held 5 bases outside the gene matches. CDR1 and CDR2 (germline): SGDLS, YYNGEE. The CDR3 DNA reads TGTGCCAGCAGCGCACAGGGGTTGCAGACCCAGTACTTC. Encoded protein: CASSAQGLQTQYF.

The table lists this clone with a count of one. The chain combines TRBV4-1 with TRBJ2-6, with 8 bases matching TRBD1. V lost 0 bases and J lost 12; bases outside the gene matches: 4. Germline loops: CDR1 MGHRA, CDR2 YSYEKL. The CDR3 is made up of 14 amino acids. CDR3 sequence reads: CASSQDGTGLVLTF. CDR3 nucleotide sequence: TGCGCCAGCAGCCAAGATGGGACAGGACTCGTCCTGACTTTC.

This clone was counted between two and nine times. The chain carries TRBV7-2 and TRBJ1-1; D is undetermined. Trimming took 4 bases from V and 1 from J, leaving 7 bases between them. Germline values: CDR1 SGHTA, CDR2 FQGNSA. The CDR3 loop spans 13 amino acids. The CDR3 bases are TGTGCCAGCAGCTCACTCTCGAACACTGAAGCTTTCTTT. This translates into CASSSLSNTEAFF. Complete variable domain (other parts from reference TRBV7-2 and TRBJ1-1): GAGVSQSPSNKVTEKGKDVELRCDPISGHTALYWYRQSLGQGLEFLIYFQGNSAPDKSGLPSDRFSAERTGGSVSTLTIQRTQQEDSAVYLCASSSLSNTEAFFGQGTRLTVV.

This chain links TRBV20-1 with TRBJ1-5; D call uncertain. The CDR3 runs to 11 residues. Germline CDR1 reads DFQATT; CDR2 reads SNEGSKA (reference sequence). V was pared by 5 bases and J by 11 bases, with 13 bases between. DNA for the CDR3: TGCAGTGCTCCTTCTAGCACGGCCCAGCATTTT. Amino acids: CSAPSSTAQHF.

The chain couples TRBV9 to TRBJ2-3; D could derive from TRBD1 or TRBD2 (5 bases each). Trimming stripped 4 bases from V and 1 base from J, with 19 bases between. The germline CDR1 and CDR2 sequences are SGDLS and YYNGEE. This CDR3 has 17 residues. The chain's CDR3 is CASSHFTGTQGTDTQYF. The CDR3 coding sequence is TGTGCCAGCAGCCATTTTACCGGGACCCAGGGCACAGATACGCAGTATTTT.

The sample holds a few counts of this clone. The rearrangement uses TRBV19 and TRBJ2-2; D is unclear. CDR3 length: 13 residues. With 4 bases removed from V and 2 bases from J, the gap between germline ends came to 5 bases. The V gene's germline CDR1 is LNHDA and CDR2 SQIVND (reference sequence). The CDR3 is CASSSQNTGELFF. The CDR3 DNA is TGTGCCAGTAGTAGCCAAAACACCGGGGAGCTGTTTTTT.

This rearrangement joins TRBV30 to TRBJ2-7; D unresolved. The CDR3 runs 13 residues. V lost 3 bases, J lost 0 bases, and 9 bases lay in between. Per germline, CDR1 GTSNPN and CDR2 SVGIG (reference sequence). The DNA of the CDR3 is TGTGCCTGGAGGGCAGATGACTCCTACGAGCAGTACTTC. Protein sequence: CAWRADDSYEQYF.

The rearrangement uses TRBV7-3 and TRBJ1-1, with 10 bases that match TRBD1. From germline, CDR1 is SGHTA and CDR2 FQGTGA. CDR3 size: 15 residues. The V gene end was trimmed by 6 bases and the J gene end by 2 bases; junction bases not matched to a gene: 6. The CDR3 region has the DNA TGTGCCAGCAGGAGAGACAGGGGGCGCAACACTGAAGCTTTCTTT. Translation gives CASRRDRGRNTEAFF.

This chain joins TRBV15 and TRBJ1-6; D is perhaps TRBD1 (6 bases). The CDR3 length is 14 residues. Trimming took off 0 bases at V and 10 bases at J, with 10 bases between the two ends. Germline V gene data show CDR1 as LNHNV and CDR2 as YYDKDF (reference sequence). CDR3 sequence (DNA): TGTGCCACCAGCAGAGATAAGGGGGAATCACCCCTCCACTTT. Protein: CATSRDKGESPLHF.

This clone came up a few times. The J gene is TRBJ2-3, the V gene TRBV7-2; D remains ambiguous. The length of the CDR3 is 13 residues. The V gene lost 2 bases and the J gene lost 3 bases, with 6 bases spanning the gap. Germline V gives CDR1 SGHTA, CDR2 FQGNSA. This chain's CDR3 is CASSLIQTDTQYF. The CDR3 DNA follows: TGTGCCAGCAGCTTAATACAAACAGATACGCAGTATTTT.

This clone is medium-sized (0.01 to 0.1%) within its sample. V usage is TRBV9 and J usage is TRBJ2-3; tentative D call: TRBD2 (6 bases). With 1 base removed from V and 1 base from J, the gap between germline ends came to 10 bases. CDR3 size: 15 residues. Per the germline V gene, CDR1 is SGDLS and CDR2 is YYNGEE. The CDR3 sequence is CASSVRGGGTDTQYF. DNA of the CDR3: TGTGCCAGCAGCGTACGGGGCGGGGGCACAGATACGCAGTATTTT.

The rearrangement uses TRBV18 and TRBJ2-1; 14 nucleotides line up with TRBD2. Germline V CDR1 and CDR2: KGHSH, LQKENI. The CDR3 runs 16 residues. Trimming at V came to 3 bases and at J to 9 bases, leaving 7 bases not matched to a gene. This chain's CDR3 is CASSPGTSGSKSEQFF. The CDR3 DNA sequence: TGTGCCAGCTCACCGGGGACTAGCGGGAGTAAAAGTGAGCAGTTCTTC. Looking up the rest from reference TRBV18 and TRBJ2-1 gives the full variable domain: NAGVMQNPRHLVRRRGQEARLRCSPMKGHSHVYWYRQLPEEGLKFMVYLQKENIIDESGMPKERFSAEFPKEGPSILRIQQVVRGDSAAYFCASSPGTSGSKSEQFFGPGTRLTVL.

The chain has TRBV28 and TRBJ2-3, with TRBD1 matching over 7 bases. Trimming took 4 bases from V and 4 from J; bases not matched to a gene: 11. CDR1 and CDR2 from the germline V gene are MDHEN and SYDVKM. There are 16 residues in the CDR3. This CDR3 is CASSSTGERGADTQYF. As DNA, the CDR3 is TGTGCCAGCAGTTCTACAGGGGAGAGAGGTGCAGATACGCAGTATTTT.

The rearrangement uses TRBV19 and TRBJ2-1, with 11 bases lining up with TRBD2. J lost 0 bases, V lost 8 bases, and 12 bases had no gene match. CDR3 length: 18 residues. From germline, CDR1 is LNHDA and CDR2 SQIVND (reference sequence). The CDR3 DNA sequence: TGTGCCAGTTCGACCGGGACTAGCGGACCCCACTCCTACAATGAGCAGTTCTTC. Its translation: CASSTGTSGPHSYNEQFF. Combining the CDR3 with reference TRBV19 and TRBJ2-1 gives the whole variable domain DGGITQSPKYLFRKEGQNVTLSCEQNLNHDAMYWYRQDPGQGLRLIYYSQIVNDFQKGDIAEGYSVSREKKESFPLTVTSAQKNPTAFYLCASSTGTSGPHSYNEQFFGPGTRLTVL.

V gene TRBV6-6 combines with J gene TRBJ2-7; the match to TRBD1 covers 7 bases. Unmatched junction bases numbered 9, after V lost 6 bases and J lost 4 bases. The CDR3 sequence is 14 residues long. Germline assignment: CDR1 MNHNY and CDR2 SVGAGI (reference sequence). The CDR3 DNA reads as TGTGCCAGCAGCCCCGGCAGGGGGAAATACGAGCAGTACTTC. Residues: CASSPGRGKYEQYF.

The chain joins TRBV28 to TRBJ1-5; D gene ambiguous. The CDR3 has 12 amino acids. In germline, CDR1 is MDHEN, CDR2 SYDVKM. V shed 5 bases and J shed 3 bases, with 5 bases lying between them. This chain's CDR3 is CASSLNNQPQHF. CDR3 DNA sequence: TGTGCCAGCAGTCTTAACAATCAGCCCCAGCATTTT. Together with reference TRBV28 and TRBJ1-5, the CDR3 gives the full variable domain: DVKVTQSSRYLVKRTGEKVFLECVQDMDHENMFWYRQDPGLGLRLIYFSYDVKMKEKGDIPEGYSVSREKKERFSLILESASTNQTSMYLCASSLNNQPQHFGDGTRLSIL.

This clone is a singleton in its sample. The chain is built from TRBV11-3 and TRBJ2-6; D not resolved. The CDR3 has 16 amino acids. Trimming removed 5 bases at V and 3 bases at J, with 14 bases between. CDR1 and CDR2 (germline): SGHNT, YENEEA. CDR3 bases: TGTGCCAGCAGCCGTAGGTTGGCTTTTGGGGCCAACGTCCTGACTTTC. Translated, it gives CASSRRLAFGANVLTF.

V usage is TRBV9 and J usage is TRBJ1-2; a possible D gene is TRBD1 (5 bases). V dropped 1 base and J dropped 1 base, with 5 bases sitting between them. The germline CDR1 and CDR2 sequences are SGDLS and YYNGEE. The CDR3 sequence is 13 residues long. The CDR3 here is CASSVQGNYGYTF. CDR3 DNA: TGTGCCAGCAGCGTACAGGGTAACTATGGCTACACCTTC. The full variable domain, rest sourced from reference TRBV9 and TRBJ1-2, is DSGVTQTPKHLITATGQRVTLRCSPRSGDLSVYWYQQSLDQGLQFLIQYYNGEERAKGNILERFSAQQFPDLHSELNLSSLELGDSALYFCASSVQGNYGYTFGSGTRLTVV.

The table lists this clone with a few counts. The chain carries TRBV5-4 and TRBJ2-2; 8 positions match TRBD2. V gave up 3 bases and J gave up 2 bases; unmatched junction bases: 6. From germline, CDR1 is SGHNT and CDR2 YYREEE (reference sequence). The CDR3 has 16 amino acids. The CDR3 DNA follows: TGTGCCAGCAGCTCCCGTAGCGGGATAAACACCGGGGAGCTGTTTTTT. It yields the protein CASSSRSGINTGELFF.

The chain has TRBV29-1 and TRBJ2-5; D might be TRBD2 (5 bases). Germline loops: CDR1 SQVTM, CDR2 ANQGSEA. The CDR3 covers 13 residues. V was clipped by 4 bases and J by 2 bases, with 11 bases between them. The CDR3 is CSVGGSGQETQYF. DNA for the CDR3: TGCAGCGTTGGAGGGTCAGGTCAAGAGACCCAGTACTTC.

This clone showed up just once. This sequence joins TRBV11-3 and TRBJ2-6; D unclear. CDR3 size: 14 residues. The V gene's germline CDR1 is SGHNT and CDR2 YENEEA. Trimming removed 3 bases at V and 0 bases at J, with 3 bases between. The DNA of the CDR3 is TGTGCCAGCAGCTTGGGCTCTGGGGCCAACGTCCTGACTTTC. Translation: CASSLGSGANVLTF.